Described below is a single T cell receptor (beta chain) sequence and its context. Its specificity is unknown. The sample originates from a study of blood T cells in healthy people across ages. Overall study: There was about one barcoded beta molecule captured by template switching per two T cells. Points from the study as a whole: Using unsorted PBMCs precluded a conclusive naive versus antigen-experienced comparison.

Alongside a J-beta primer mix, a sample-barcoded 5' primer served in a second PCR lasting about 7 to 11 cycles. TCRdb used MiXCR to reprocess the 5' RACE reads, holding one entry per CDR3 protein. The table shows about 800,000 distinct CDR3 sequences, with around 45% occurring only once. The sample providers were healthy Caucasian people from Russia, aged roughly 6 to 100. Sample: blood. This receptor was obtained from a man older than 75 in good health.

This CDR3 is CASSRGGRYIQYF. The CDR3 DNA reads TGTGCCAGCAGTAGAGGGGGTCGATACATTCAGTACTTC. The chain uses TRBV2 and TRBJ2-4; possible D gene TRBD1, 6 bases. V was clipped by 5 bases and J by 8 bases, with 13 bases between them. The CDR3 has 13 amino acids. Germline loops: CDR1 SNHLY, CDR2 FYNNEI.